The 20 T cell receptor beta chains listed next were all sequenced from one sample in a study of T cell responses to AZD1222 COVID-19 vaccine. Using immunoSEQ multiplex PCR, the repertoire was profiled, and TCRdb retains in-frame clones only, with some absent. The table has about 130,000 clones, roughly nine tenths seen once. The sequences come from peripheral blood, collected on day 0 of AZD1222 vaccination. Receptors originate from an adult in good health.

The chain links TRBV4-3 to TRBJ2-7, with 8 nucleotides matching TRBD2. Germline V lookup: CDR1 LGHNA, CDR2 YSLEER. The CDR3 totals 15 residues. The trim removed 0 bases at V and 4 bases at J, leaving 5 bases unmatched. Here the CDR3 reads CASSQEFAGGYEQYF. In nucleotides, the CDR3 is TGCGCCAGCAGCCAAGAGTTCGCGGGGGGTTACGAGCAGTACTTC.

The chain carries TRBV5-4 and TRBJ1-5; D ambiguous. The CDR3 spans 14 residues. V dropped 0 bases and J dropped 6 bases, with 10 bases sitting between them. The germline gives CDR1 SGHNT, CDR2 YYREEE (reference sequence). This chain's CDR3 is CASSLGGGGQPQHF. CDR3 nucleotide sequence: TGTGCCAGCAGCTTGGGAGGAGGAGGTCAGCCCCAGCATTTT.

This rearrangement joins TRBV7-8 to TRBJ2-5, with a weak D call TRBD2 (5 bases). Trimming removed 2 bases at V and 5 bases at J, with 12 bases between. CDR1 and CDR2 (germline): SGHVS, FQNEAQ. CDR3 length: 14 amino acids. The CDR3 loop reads CASSLRGLGETQYF. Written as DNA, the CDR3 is TGTGCCAGCAGCTTAAGAGGGCTTGGGGAGACCCAGTACTTC.

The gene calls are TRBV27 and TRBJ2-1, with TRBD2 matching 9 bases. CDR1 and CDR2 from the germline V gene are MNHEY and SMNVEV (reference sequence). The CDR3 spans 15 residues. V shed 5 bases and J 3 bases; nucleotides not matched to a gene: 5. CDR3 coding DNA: TGTGCCAGCAGTATCAGGACTAGCGACTACAATGAGCAGTTCTTC. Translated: CASSIRTSDYNEQFF.

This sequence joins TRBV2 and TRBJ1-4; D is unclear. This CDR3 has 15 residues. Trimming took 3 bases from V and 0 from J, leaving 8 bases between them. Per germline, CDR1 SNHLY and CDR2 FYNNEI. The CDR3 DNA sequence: TGTGCCAGCAGTGACAGTTCGGCAACTAATGAAAAACTGTTTTTT. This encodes CASSDSSATNEKLFF.

CDR3 region: CASSQDGRERGPGANVLTF. The DNA for the CDR3 is TGTGCCAGCAGCCAAGATGGCCGCGAACGGGGGCCTGGGGCCAACGTCCTGACTTTC. The rearrangement joins TRBV3-1 (or the pseudogene TRBV3-2) to TRBJ2-6; either TRBD1 or TRBD2 may fit D (6 bases each). Germline CDR1 and CDR2: LGHDT and YNNKEL (reference sequence). Trimming stripped 0 bases from V and 2 bases from J, with 17 bases between. This CDR3 is 19 amino acids long.

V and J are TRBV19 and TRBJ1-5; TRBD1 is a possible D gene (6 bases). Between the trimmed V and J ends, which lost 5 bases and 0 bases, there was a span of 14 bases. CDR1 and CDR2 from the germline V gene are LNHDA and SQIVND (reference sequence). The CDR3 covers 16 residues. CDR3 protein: CASSLPRGASNQPQHF. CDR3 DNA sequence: TGTGCCAGTAGTTTGCCAAGGGGGGCTAGCAATCAGCCCCAGCATTTT.

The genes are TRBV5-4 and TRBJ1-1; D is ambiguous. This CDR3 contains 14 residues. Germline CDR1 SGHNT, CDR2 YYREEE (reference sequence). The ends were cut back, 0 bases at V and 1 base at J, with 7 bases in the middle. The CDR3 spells CASSLAAGNTEAFF. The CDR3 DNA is TGTGCCAGCAGCTTGGCCGCGGGGAACACTGAAGCTTTCTTT.

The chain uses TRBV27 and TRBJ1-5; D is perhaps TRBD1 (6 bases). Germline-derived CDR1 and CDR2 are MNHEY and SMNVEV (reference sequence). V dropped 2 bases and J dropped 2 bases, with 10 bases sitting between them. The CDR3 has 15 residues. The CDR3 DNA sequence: TGTGCCAGCAGTTTACCGGGGGCGGGCAATCAGCCCCAGCATTTT. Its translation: CASSLPGAGNQPQHF.

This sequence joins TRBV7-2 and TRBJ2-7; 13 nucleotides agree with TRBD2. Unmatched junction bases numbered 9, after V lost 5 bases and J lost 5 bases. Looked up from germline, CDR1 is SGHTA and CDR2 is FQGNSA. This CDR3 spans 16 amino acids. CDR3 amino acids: CASSPPGLAGFDEQYF. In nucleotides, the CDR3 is TGTGCCAGCAGCCCGCCGGGACTAGCGGGGTTCGACGAGCAGTACTTC.

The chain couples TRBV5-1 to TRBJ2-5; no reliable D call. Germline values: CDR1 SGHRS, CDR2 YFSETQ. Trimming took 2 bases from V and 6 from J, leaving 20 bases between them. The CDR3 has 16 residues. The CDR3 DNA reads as TGCGCCAGCAGCTTAGGATCCCCCAACCGGCAGCAGACCCAGTACTTC. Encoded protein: CASSLGSPNRQQTQYF.

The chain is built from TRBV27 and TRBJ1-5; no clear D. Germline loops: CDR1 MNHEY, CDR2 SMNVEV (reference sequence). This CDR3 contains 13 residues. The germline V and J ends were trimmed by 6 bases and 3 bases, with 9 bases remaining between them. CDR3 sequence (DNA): TGTGCCAGCAGCTCCTCCTACAATCAGCCCCAGCATTTT. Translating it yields CASSSSYNQPQHF.

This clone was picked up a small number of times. The DNA for the CDR3 is TGTGCCAGAAGCTTGGACAACAGGGCCTACGAGCAGTACTTC. It codes for CARSLDNRAYEQYF. This rearrangement joins TRBV5-3 to TRBJ2-7; TRBD1 is a possible D gene (6 bases). TRBV5-3 is classed as an ORF, of uncertain function. CDR3 length: 14 amino acids. Trimming removed 0 bases from V and 2 bases from J, with 9 bases in between.

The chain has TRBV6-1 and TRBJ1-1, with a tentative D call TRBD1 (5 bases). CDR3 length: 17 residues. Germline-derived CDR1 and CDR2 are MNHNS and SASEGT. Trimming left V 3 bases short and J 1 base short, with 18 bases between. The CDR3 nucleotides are TGTGCCAGCAGTGACCGATCCGGACACAGAGGGAACACTGAAGCTTTCTTT. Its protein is CASSDRSGHRGNTEAFF.

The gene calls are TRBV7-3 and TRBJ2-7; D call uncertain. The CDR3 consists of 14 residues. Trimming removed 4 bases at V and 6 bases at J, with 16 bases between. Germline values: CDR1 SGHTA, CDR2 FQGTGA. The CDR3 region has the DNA TGTGCCAGCAGCTCCGAGGCTGGGATGGGCGAGCAGTACTTC. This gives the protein CASSSEAGMGEQYF.

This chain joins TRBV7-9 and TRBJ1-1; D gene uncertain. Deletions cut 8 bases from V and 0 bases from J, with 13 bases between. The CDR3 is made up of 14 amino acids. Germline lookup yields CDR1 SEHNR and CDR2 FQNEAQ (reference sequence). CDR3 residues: CASLYRELNTEAFF. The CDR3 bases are TGTGCCAGCCTCTACCGGGAGTTGAACACTGAAGCTTTCTTT.

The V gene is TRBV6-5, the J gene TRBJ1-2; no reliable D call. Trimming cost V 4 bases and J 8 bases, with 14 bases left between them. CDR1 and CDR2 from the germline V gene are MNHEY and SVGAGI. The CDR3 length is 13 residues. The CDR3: CASSSSEGVGYTF. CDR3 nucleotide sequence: TGTGCCAGCAGTTCCTCCGAGGGCGTGGGCTACACCTTC.

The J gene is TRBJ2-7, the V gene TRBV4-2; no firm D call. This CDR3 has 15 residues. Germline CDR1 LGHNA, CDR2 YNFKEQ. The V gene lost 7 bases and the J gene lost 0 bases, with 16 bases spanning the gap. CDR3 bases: TGTGCCAGCAAGGGCTGGGGTCCCCTCTCCTACGAGCAGTACTTC. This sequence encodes CASKGWGPLSYEQYF.

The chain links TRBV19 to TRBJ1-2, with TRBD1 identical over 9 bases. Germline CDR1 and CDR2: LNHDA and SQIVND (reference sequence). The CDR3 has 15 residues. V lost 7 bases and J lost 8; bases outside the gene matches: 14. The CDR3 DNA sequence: TGTGCCAGTACAACCAGGGACAGGGATTTCCTCGGCTACACCTTC. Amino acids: CASTTRDRDFLGYTF.

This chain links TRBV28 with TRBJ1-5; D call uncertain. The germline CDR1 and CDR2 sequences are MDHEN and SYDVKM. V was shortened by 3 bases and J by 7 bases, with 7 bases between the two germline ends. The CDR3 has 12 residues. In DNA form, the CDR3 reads TGTGCCAGCAGTTTTGCCACCCAGCCCCAGCATTTT. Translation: CASSFATQPQHF.